Given below is one T cell receptor beta chain in context. Antigen specificity is unknown. Assay used: immunoSEQ multiplex PCR; TCRdb lists only in-frame clones, some missing. Here the sample spans 10,000 to 15,000 clones, 85% being singletons. There are 16 residues in the CDR3. Germline CDR1 LNHNV, CDR2 YYDKDF (reference sequence). V lost 3 bases to trimming and J lost 4 bases; unmatched junction nucleotides: 6. The record originates from a study of monozygotic twins with cystic fibrosis. Points from the study as a whole: In 13 of 16 pairs, V gene usage was closest to the co-twin's.

Sequenced sample: blood. The chain has TRBV15 and TRBJ2-1, with 10 nucleotides matching TRBD1. The source of this sequence is a man aged 18 to 29 with cystic fibrosis. CDR3 sequence (DNA): TGTGCCACCAGCAGGGACAGGGGGGTCCAATACAATGAGCAGTTCTTC. Protein product: CATSRDRGVQYNEQFF.